This T cell receptor beta chain was recorded in a study of T-cell reconstitution after alpha-beta-depleted transplantation in children. Construction of the TCRbeta library involved unique molecular identifiers. TCRdb used MiXCR to reprocess the PCR reads, holding one entry per CDR3 protein. The sample has 250,000 to 300,000 distinct CDR3 sequences; 9.9% are singletons. This clonotype was seen at least ten times. Per germline, CDR1 SGHRS and CDR2 YFSETQ. There are 13 residues in the CDR3. The V end lost 0 bases, the J end lost 7 bases, and 10 bases lay between the germline ends. This TCR was recovered from a human donor who donated a stem cell graft to a child with SCID. The specimen comprised PBMCs from the stem cell graft donor, sampled from the stem cell graft. The chain uses TRBV5-1 and TRBJ1-1; a possible D gene is TRBD1 (5 bases). The CDR3 region is CASSLESGFEAFF. CDR3 nucleotide sequence: TGCGCCAGCAGCTTGGAATCAGGGTTTGAAGCTTTCTTT.